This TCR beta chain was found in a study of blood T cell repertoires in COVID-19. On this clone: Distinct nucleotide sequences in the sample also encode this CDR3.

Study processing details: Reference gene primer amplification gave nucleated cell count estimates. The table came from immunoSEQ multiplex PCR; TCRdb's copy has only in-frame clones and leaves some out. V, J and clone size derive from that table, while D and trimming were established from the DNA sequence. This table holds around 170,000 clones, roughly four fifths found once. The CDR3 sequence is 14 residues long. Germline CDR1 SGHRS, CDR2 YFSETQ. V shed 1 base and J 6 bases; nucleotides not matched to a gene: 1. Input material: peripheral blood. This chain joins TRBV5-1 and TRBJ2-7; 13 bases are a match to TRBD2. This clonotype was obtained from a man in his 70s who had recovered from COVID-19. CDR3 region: CASSLTSGRGEQYF. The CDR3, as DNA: TGCGCCAGCAGCTTGACTAGCGGGAGGGGCGAGCAGTACTTC.